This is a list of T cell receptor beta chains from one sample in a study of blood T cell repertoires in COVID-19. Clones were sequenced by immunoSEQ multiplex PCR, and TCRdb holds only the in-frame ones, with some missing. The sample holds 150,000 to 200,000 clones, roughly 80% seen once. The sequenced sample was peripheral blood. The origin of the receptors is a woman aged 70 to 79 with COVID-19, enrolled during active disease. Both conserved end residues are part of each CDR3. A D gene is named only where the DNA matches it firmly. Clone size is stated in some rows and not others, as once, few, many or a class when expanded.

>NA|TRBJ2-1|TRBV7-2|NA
TGTGCCAGCAGCCCGTCCACAGGGAACAATGAGCAGTTCTTC
CASSPSTGNNEQFF
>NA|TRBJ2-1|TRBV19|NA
TGTGCCAGTAAGGATGGTGCGGGGTACAATGAGCAGTTCTTC
CASKDGAGYNEQFF
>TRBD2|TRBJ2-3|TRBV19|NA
TGTGCCAGTAGTCTAACTAGCGCCAACACAGATACGCAGTATTTT
CASSLTSANTDTQYF
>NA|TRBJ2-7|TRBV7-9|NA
TGTGCCAGCAGTCCCGACAGATCCTCCTACGAGCAGTACTTC
CASSPDRSSYEQYF
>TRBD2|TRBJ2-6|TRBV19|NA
TGTGCCAGTAGTGACCCCGGGACTAGCAGCTCTGGGGCCAACGTCCTGACTTTC
CASSDPGTSSSGANVLTF
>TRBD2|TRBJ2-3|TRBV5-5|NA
TGTGCCAGCAGCTTGGGGCTAGCGGGAATTAGCACAGATACGCAGTATTTT
CASSLGLAGISTDTQYF
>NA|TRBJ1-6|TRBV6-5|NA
TGTGCCAGCAGTTACAGGGAGGTCGGCTCACCCCTCCACTTT
CASSYREVGSPLHF
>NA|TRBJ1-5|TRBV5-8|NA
TGTGCCAGCAGCTTGGGACACTTTAGCAATCAGCCCCAGCATTTT
CASSLGHFSNQPQHF
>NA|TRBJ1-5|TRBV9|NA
TGTGCCAGCAGCGAGGGCGGGGGGAGCAATCAGCCCCAGCATTTT
CASSEGGGSNQPQHF
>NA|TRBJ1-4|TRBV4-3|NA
TGCGCCAGCAGCCAAGCTGGAGGGAGCGAAAAACTGTTTTTT
CASSQAGGSEKLFF
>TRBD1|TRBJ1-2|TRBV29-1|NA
TGCAGCGTTCCCAGGGGGCTATATGGCTACACCTTC
CSVPRGLYGYTF
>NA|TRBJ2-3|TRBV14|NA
TGTGCCAGCAGCCGGCGAACCGGGACTGCCTACACAGATACGCAGTATTTT
CASSRRTGTAYTDTQYF
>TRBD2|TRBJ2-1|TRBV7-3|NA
TGTGCCAGCAGCTCTTGGACTAGCGGGAGGACCCACAATGAGCAGTTCTTC
CASSSWTSGRTHNEQFF
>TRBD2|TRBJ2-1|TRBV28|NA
TGTGCCAGCAGTTTAGGTTCAGCGGGAGGAGATGAGCAGTTCTTC
CASSLGSAGGDEQFF
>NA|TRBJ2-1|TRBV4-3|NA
TGCGCCAGCAGCCGAGACAGGAATATGGAGCAGTTCTTC
CASSRDRNMEQFF
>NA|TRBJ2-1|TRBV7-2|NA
TGTGCCAGCAGCGACCCGGGGACTCACAATGAGCAGTTCTTC
CASSDPGTHNEQFF
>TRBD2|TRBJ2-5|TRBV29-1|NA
TGCAGCGTCGGGAGGCGGGGACTAGCGGTAGAGACCCAGTACTTC
CSVGRRGLAVETQYF
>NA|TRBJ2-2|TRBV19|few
TGTGCCAGTAGTGAGAGGGGGGGCACCGGGGAGCTGTTTTTT
CASSERGGTGELFF
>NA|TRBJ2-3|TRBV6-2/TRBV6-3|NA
TGTGCCAGCAGTTACTCGACACCGGCCCGAACAGATACGCAGTATTTT
CASSYSTPARTDTQYF
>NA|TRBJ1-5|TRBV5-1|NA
TGCGCCAGCAGCTTGGCCGGGGGTTATCAGCCCCAGCATTTT
CASSLAGGYQPQHF
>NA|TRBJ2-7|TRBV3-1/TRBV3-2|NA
TGTGCCAGCAATTGCGGTTACTCCTACGAGCAGTACTTC
CASNCGYSYEQYF
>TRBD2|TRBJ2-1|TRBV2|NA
TGTGCCAGCATGATTGGACTAGCAAGGGACAATGAGCAGTTCTTC
CASMIGLARDNEQFF
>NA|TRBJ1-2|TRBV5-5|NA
TGTGCCAGCAGCCTGGACCGGGAACCCTATGGCTACACCTTC
CASSLDREPYGYTF
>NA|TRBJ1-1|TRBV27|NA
TGTGCCAGCAGTTTTAATCCCACCGGGAGCGGGAACACTGAAGCTTTCTTT
CASSFNPTGSGNTEAFF
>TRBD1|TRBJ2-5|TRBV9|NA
TGTGCCAGCAGCGTAGAGACAGGGGGGCCTCAAGAGACCCAGTACTTC
CASSVETGGPQETQYF
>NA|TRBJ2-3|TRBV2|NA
TGTGCCAGCAGTGATCAGCGTTTAGGCACAGATACGCAGTATTTT
CASSDQRLGTDTQYF
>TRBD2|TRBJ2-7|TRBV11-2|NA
TGTGCCAGCAGCATCTCCTCTAGCGGGAGCTTTCCCTACGAGCAGTACTTC
CASSISSSGSFPYEQYF
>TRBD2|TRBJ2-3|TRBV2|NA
TGTGCCAGCAGATCGGGACTAGCGGGAGGAAATACGCAGTATTTT
CASRSGLAGGNTQYF
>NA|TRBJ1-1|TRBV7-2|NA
TGTGCCAGCAGCTTAGGAGCGATCCCGAACACTGAAGCTTTCTTT
CASSLGAIPNTEAFF
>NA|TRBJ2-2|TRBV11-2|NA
TGTGCCAGCAGCTACTCTTCGGGACACGACACCGGGGAGCTGTTTTTT
CASSYSSGHDTGELFF
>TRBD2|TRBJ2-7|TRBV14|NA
TGTGCCAGCAGCCAATTCGTAGCTAGCGGGAGCATCTACGAGCAGTACTTC
CASSQFVASGSIYEQYF
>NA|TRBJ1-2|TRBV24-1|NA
TGTGCCACCAGTGATCGGACTCGGACGGGAGGAGGCTACACCTTC
CATSDRTRTGGGYTF
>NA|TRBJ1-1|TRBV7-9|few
TGTGCCAGCAGCCCGAGACACCCGAACACTGAAGCTTTCTTT
CASSPRHPNTEAFF
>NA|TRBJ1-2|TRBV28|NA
TGTGCCAGCAGTTTAAGGGGTTATGGCTACACCTTC
CASSLRGYGYTF
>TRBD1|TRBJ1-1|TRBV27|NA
TGTGCCAGCAGGCGGACAGGGAAAGGGATGGAAGCTTTCTTT
CASRRTGKGMEAFF
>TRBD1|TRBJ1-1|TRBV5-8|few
TGTGCCAGCAGCCCCCGCCGGACAGGGCGGGGTGAAGCTTTCTTT
CASSPRRTGRGEAFF
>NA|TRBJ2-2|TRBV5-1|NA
TGCGCCAGCAGCTTAGGCGTCCTTGGCCGGGTCGGGGAGCTGTTTTTT
CASSLGVLGRVGELFF
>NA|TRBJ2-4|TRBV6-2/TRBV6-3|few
TGTGCCAGCAGTTACGAAGGGAGCATTCAGTACTTC
CASSYEGSIQYF
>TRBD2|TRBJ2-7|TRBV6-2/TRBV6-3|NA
TGTGCCAGCAGTCTGACTAGCGGGAGGTACGAGCAGTACTTC
CASSLTSGRYEQYF
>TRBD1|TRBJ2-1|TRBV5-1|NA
TGCGCCAGCAGCTTGGACAGGGGGGAGATTATCAATGAGCAGTTCTTC
CASSLDRGEIINEQFF
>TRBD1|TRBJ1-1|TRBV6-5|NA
TGTGCCAGCAGGCCCGGGACAGGGCGGTCCCCTGAAGCTTTCTTT
CASRPGTGRSPEAFF
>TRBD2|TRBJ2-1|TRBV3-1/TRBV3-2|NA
TGTGCCAGCAGCCAGATAGCGGGGTCCCCGGTCTTC
CASSQIAGSPVF
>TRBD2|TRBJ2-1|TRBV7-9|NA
TGTGCCAGCAGCCCAGCCGGGACTAGCGGAAGCAATGAGCAGTTCTTC
CASSPAGTSGSNEQFF
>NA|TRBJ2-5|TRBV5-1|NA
TGCGCCAGCAGGAGAGGGAGCTTGGAGACCCAGTACTTC
CASRRGSLETQYF
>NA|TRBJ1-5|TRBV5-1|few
TGCGCCAGCAGCTTGGGGGCACGCAATCAGCCCCAGCATTTT
CASSLGARNQPQHF
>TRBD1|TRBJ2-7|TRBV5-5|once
TGTGCCAGCAGCTTGGCCGGGACAGAATCCTACGAGCAGTACTTC
CASSLAGTESYEQYF
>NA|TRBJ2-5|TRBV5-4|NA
TGTGCCAGCAGCTTGTATGCGGAGACCCAGTACTTC
CASSLYAETQYF